These T cell receptor beta chains were read from a single sample in a study of blood T cell repertoires in COVID-19. The table came from immunoSEQ multiplex PCR; TCRdb's copy has only in-frame clones and leaves some out. The repertoire holds approximately 200,000 clones, with roughly 81% as singletons. The sample was peripheral blood. Source of these receptors: a man aged 45-60 years who had recovered from COVID-19. Both conserved end residues are part of each CDR3. The D gene is left open where the match is weak. Clone size is stated in some rows and not others, as once, few, many or a class when expanded.

size,J,V,D,CDR3,DNA
.,TRBJ1-4,TRBV19,.,CASSYGGGEKLFF,TGTGCCAGTAGTTATGGTGGCGGTGAAAAACTGTTTTTT
.,TRBJ2-3,TRBV11-2,TRBD2,CASSLRAGGPDTQYF,TGTGCCAGCAGCTTGCGAGCGGGAGGCCCAGATACGCAGTATTTT
few,TRBJ2-4,TRBV4-2,.,CASSQGMESAKNIQYF,TGTGCCAGCAGCCAAGGTATGGAGTCGGCCAAAAACATTCAGTACTTC
few,TRBJ2-5,TRBV5-1,TRBD2,CASSAGTSQETQYF,TGCGCCAGCAGCGCGGGGACTAGCCAAGAGACCCAGTACTTC
.,TRBJ2-3,TRBV3-1/TRBV3-2,TRBD1,CASSRQGGASTDTQYF,TGTGCCAGCAGCCGACAGGGCGGAGCTAGCACAGATACGCAGTATTTT
.,TRBJ2-5,TRBV6-5,TRBD1,CASSYDRGETQYF,TGTGCCAGCAGTTACGACAGGGGAGAGACCCAGTACTTC
.,TRBJ2-5,TRBV6-5,TRBD2,CASMASGVLQETQYF,TGTGCCAGCATGGCTAGCGGGGTGCTTCAAGAGACCCAGTACTTC
.,TRBJ2-1,TRBV7-9,.,CASSSLIHNEQFF,TGTGCCAGCAGCTCCCTAATCCACAATGAGCAGTTCTTC
.,TRBJ2-5,TRBV6-1,.,CASSEAPRSGTQYF,TGTGCCAGCAGTGAAGCCCCAAGGAGCGGGACCCAGTACTTC
once,TRBJ1-1,TRBV18,.,CASSPELETEAFF,TGTGCCAGCTCACCGGAGTTGGAGACTGAAGCTTTCTTT
.,TRBJ2-1,TRBV15,.,CATSRDLVMAGKFF,TGTGCCACCAGCAGAGATCTGGTTATGGCAGGGAAGTTCTTC
.,TRBJ1-5,TRBV4-2,.,CASSRDRTRPQHF,TGTGCCAGCAGCCGAGACAGGACTCGGCCCCAGCATTTT
.,TRBJ2-7,TRBV11-2,.,CASSLVGSRSYEQYF,TGTGCCAGCAGCTTAGTGGGCAGCCGCTCCTACGAGCAGTACTTC
.,TRBJ2-2,TRBV18,.,CASSFAAADTGELFF,TGTGCCAGCTCATTCGCGGCGGCCGACACCGGGGAGCTGTTTTTT
.,TRBJ2-1,TRBV27,TRBD1,CASRPGQGRILVYNEQFF,TGTGCCAGCAGACCGGGACAGGGGCGCATTCTAGTCTACAATGAGCAGTTCTTC
once,TRBJ2-2,TRBV2,.,CASSEARVAGELFF,TGTGCCAGCAGTGAAGCGAGGGTGGCCGGGGAGCTGTTTTTT
.,TRBJ1-3,TRBV11-2,.,CASSLVPPTWSSGNTIYF,TGTGCCAGCAGCTTAGTCCCCCCGACCTGGAGCTCTGGAAACACCATATATTTT
.,TRBJ2-7,TRBV5-1,.,CASREQGSSYEQYF,TGCGCCAGCCGCGAACAGGGTTCCTCCTACGAGCAGTACTTC
.,TRBJ1-4,TRBV30,.,CAWSATGRGTTNEKLFF,TGTGCCTGGAGCGCCACAGGGAGAGGGACAACTAATGAAAAACTGTTTTTT
.,TRBJ2-3,TRBV9,TRBD2,CASSVAGDGMDTQYF,TGTGCCAGCAGCGTTGCGGGGGACGGGATGGATACGCAGTATTTT
few,TRBJ2-7,TRBV28,TRBD1,CASSFTGGAYEQYF,TGTGCCAGCAGTTTTACAGGGGGCGCCTACGAGCAGTACTTC
.,TRBJ2-7,TRBV29-1,.,CSVKRSSYEQYF,TGCAGCGTTAAACGGAGCTCCTACGAGCAGTACTTC
.,TRBJ2-5,TRBV13,TRBD2,CASHRWAGGQETQYF,TGTGCCAGCCACCGTTGGGCGGGAGGCCAAGAGACCCAGTACTTC
.,TRBJ2-4,TRBV11-2,TRBD2,CASSQTSGKHIQYF,TGTGCCAGCAGTCAGACTAGCGGGAAGCACATTCAGTACTTC
.,TRBJ2-3,TRBV7-8,TRBD1,CASSSPPGTAYTDTQYF,TGTGCCAGCAGCTCCCCCCCCGGGACAGCCTATACAGATACGCAGTATTTT
.,TRBJ1-6,TRBV30,.,CAWSFLGQYNSPLHF,TGTGCCTGGAGTTTCTTAGGACAGTATAATTCACCCCTCCACTTT
.,TRBJ2-5,TRBV11-2,.,CASRGAGLREETQYF,TGTGCCAGCAGGGGCGCGGGTTTAAGGGAAGAGACCCAGTACTTC
.,TRBJ2-7,TRBV7-2,TRBD2,CASSLGTSATYEQYF,TGTGCCAGCAGCTTAGGGACTAGCGCGACCTACGAGCAGTACTTC
.,TRBJ2-7,TRBV5-1,TRBD2,CASSGTTLSYEQYF,TGCGCCAGCTCCGGGACTACCCTCTCCTACGAGCAGTACTTC
.,TRBJ1-1,TRBV9,.,CASSVGGGFTMNTEAFF,TGTGCCAGCAGCGTAGGGGGCGGATTTACTATGAACACTGAAGCTTTCTTT
few,TRBJ1-2,TRBV6-5,.,CASSYGEDYGYTF,TGTGCCAGCAGTTACGGGGAGGACTATGGCTACACCTTC
.,TRBJ2-3,TRBV19,TRBD1,CASSMDGQGSTDTQYF,TGTGCCAGTAGTATGGATGGACAGGGGAGCACAGATACGCAGTATTTT
once,TRBJ2-6,TRBV12-3/TRBV12-4,.,CASTHLSNVLTF,TGTGCCAGCACCCACTTAAGCAACGTCCTGACTTTC
.,TRBJ2-7,TRBV18,.,CASSGLSEQYF,TGTGCCAGCTCAGGTCTGAGCGAGCAGTACTTC
.,TRBJ2-6,TRBV19,.,CASSILAGANSGANVLTF,TGTGCCAGTAGTATTCTGGCAGGGGCCAACTCTGGGGCCAACGTCCTGACTTTC
.,TRBJ2-5,TRBV6-1,TRBD1,CASSDPDREETQYF,TGTGCCAGCAGTGACCCCGACAGGGAGGAGACCCAGTACTTC
.,TRBJ2-7,TRBV14,TRBD2,CASSKLAGAYEQYF,TGTGCCAGCAGCAAACTAGCGGGCGCCTACGAGCAGTACTTC
.,TRBJ1-1,TRBV6-5,.,CASRRGYLNTEAFF,TGTGCCAGCAGGAGGGGGTATCTGAACACTGAAGCTTTCTTT
.,TRBJ2-7,TRBV3-1/TRBV3-2,TRBD2,CASSLAGGLYEQYF,TGTGCCAGCAGTTTAGCGGGAGGCTTATACGAACAGTACTTC
.,TRBJ2-2,TRBV23-1,TRBD1,CASSRPGTDFSNTGELFF,TGCGCCAGCAGTCGTCCCGGGACAGATTTTTCGAACACCGGGGAGCTGTTTTTT
.,TRBJ2-2,TRBV19,TRBD1,CASSFPGGQGANTGELFF,TGTGCCAGTAGTTTCCCCGGGGGACAGGGGGCCAACACCGGGGAGCTGTTTTTT
once,TRBJ2-5,TRBV25-1,.,CASSDALPIAETQYF,TGTGCCAGCAGTGACGCGCTTCCAATAGCGGAGACCCAGTACTTC
once,TRBJ2-1,TRBV6-5,.,CASSYGGGSSYNEQFF,TGTGCCAGCAGTTACGGGGGCGGGAGCTCCTACAATGAGCAGTTCTTC
.,TRBJ2-7,TRBV3-1/TRBV3-2,TRBD2,CASSLSGSSYEQYF,TGTGCCAGCAGCCTTAGCGGGAGCTCCTACGAGCAGTACTTC
.,TRBJ2-1,TRBV29-1,TRBD1,CSVGQAPVNEQFF,TGCAGCGTCGGACAGGCCCCGGTAAATGAGCAGTTCTTC
.,TRBJ2-4,TRBV30,TRBD2,CAWSEGLAGAKNIQYF,TGTGCCTGGAGCGAGGGACTAGCGGGAGCCAAAAACATTCAGTACTTC